Below, 20 T cell receptor beta chains from the same sample are listed, as sequenced in a study of CD8 T cells in Susac syndrome. An input of about 0.5 to 1 ug of RNA was subjected to reverse transcription using random hexamers. TCRdb re-analysed the immunoSEQ multiplex PCR reads in MiXCR, keeping a single row per CDR3 protein. The table shows fewer than 350,000 distinct CDR3 sequences, with about 88% occurring only once. The sample consisted of CD8+ T cells from PBMCs. These receptors were taken from a human donor with multiple sclerosis.

The chain employs TRBV19 and TRBJ2-3; D not certain. The CDR3 is 13 amino acids. V lost 8 bases to trimming and J lost 2 bases, with 11 bases between them. Per the germline V gene, CDR1 is LNHDA and CDR2 is SQIVND (reference sequence). The CDR3 loop reads CASGDWVTDTQYF. The CDR3 DNA reads as TGTGCCAGTGGCGATTGGGTCACAGATACGCAGTATTTT.

This chain connects TRBV20-1 to TRBJ2-5; maybe TRBD2 (5 bases). V was trimmed by 1 base and J by 6 bases, leaving 15 bases between them. Germline CDR1 and CDR2: DFQATT and SNEGSKA (reference sequence). This CDR3 region has 14 residues. The chain's CDR3 is CSARGGPLRQTQYF. The CDR3 DNA follows: TGCAGTGCTAGAGGCGGGCCCTTGAGGCAGACCCAGTACTTC.

This chain links TRBV30 with TRBJ2-1; 10 bases are a match to TRBD2. After removal of 0 bases from V and 9 bases from J, the junction contained 8 bases not matched to a gene. CDR1 and CDR2 (germline): GTSNPN, SVGIG (reference sequence). The CDR3 totals 15 residues. This CDR3 is CAWSVTSGKWGEQFF. As DNA, the CDR3 is TGTGCCTGGAGTGTAACTAGCGGGAAGTGGGGTGAGCAGTTCTTC.

This clonotype was seen a handful of times. The chain has TRBV5-4 and TRBJ2-7; 7 bases agree with TRBD2. This CDR3 spans 13 amino acids. V lost 1 base to trimming and J lost 5 bases; unmatched junction nucleotides: 3. Germline assignment: CDR1 SGHNT and CDR2 YYREEE (reference sequence). The CDR3 sequence is CASSLRGEDEQYF. In DNA form, the CDR3 reads TGTGCCAGCAGCTTGCGGGGGGAAGACGAGCAGTACTTC.

The rearrangement links TRBV29-1 to TRBJ2-2; a possible D gene is TRBD2 (6 bases). Germline V lookup: CDR1 SQVTM, CDR2 ANQGSEA. The CDR3 is 12 amino acids. Trimming removed 6 bases from V and 6 bases from J, with 11 bases in between. The CDR3, as DNA: TGCAGCGTCAACGGGGGTGCCGGGGAGCTGTTTTTT. It translates to CSVNGGAGELFF.

The rearrangement joins TRBV15 to TRBJ1-2, with TRBD1 as a possible D gene (5 bases). V gave up 6 bases and J gave up 0 bases, with 11 bases separating them. The germline V gene has CDR1 LNHNV and CDR2 YYDKDF (reference sequence). The CDR3 totals 14 residues. CDR3 nucleotide sequence: TGTGCCACCAGTGGGGCGGTCGCTAACTATGGCTACACCTTC. It codes for CATSGAVANYGYTF.

CDR3 DNA: TGTGCCAGCAGTTTAGGAGTGGACCGGGAGCTGTTTTTT. It specifies CASSLGVDRELFF. The V call is TRBV12-3 or TRBV12-4, the J call TRBJ2-2, with D unclear. V was clipped by 1 base and J by 9 bases, with 9 bases between them. CDR3 length equals 13 residues.

The chain combines TRBV4-3 with TRBJ2-7; TRBD1 is a possible D gene (5 bases). The CDR3 extends over 16 amino acids. Between the trimmed V and J ends, which lost 0 bases and 5 bases, there was a span of 17 bases. Per the germline V gene, CDR1 is LGHNA and CDR2 is YSLEER. The CDR3 loop reads CASSQDFEGANNEQYF. In DNA form, the CDR3 reads TGCGCCAGCAGCCAAGATTTTGAAGGGGCGAACAACGAGCAGTACTTC.

The chain uses TRBV11-3 and TRBJ2-7, with D maybe TRBD1 (6 bases). CDR1 is SGHNT and CDR2 is YENEEA in the germline V gene. The CDR3 sequence is 11 residues long. In DNA form, the CDR3 reads TGTTACCGGGACACCACCTACGAGCAGTACTTC. Residues: CYRDTTYEQYF.

The chain joins TRBV24-1 to TRBJ2-1, with no clear D. CDR1 is KGHDR, CDR2 SFDVKD, per germline. V lost 4 bases and J 7 bases, leaving 13 bases between the germline ends. CDR3 length: 14 amino acids. CDR3 DNA: TGTGCCACCAGTGACCCTACTATTGGTAATGAGCAGTTCTTC. Its protein product is CATSDPTIGNEQFF.

The chain employs TRBV15 and TRBJ2-7; TRBD1 matches at 9 bases. There are 16 residues in the CDR3. The V and J ends lost 1 base and 2 bases, in that order; junction bases with no gene match: 6. Germline V gene data show CDR1 as LNHNV and CDR2 as YYDKDF (reference sequence). In DNA form, the CDR3 reads TGTGCCACCAGCAGAGCTACAGGGGGCAGGGCCTACGAGCAGTACTTC. This sequence encodes CATSRATGGRAYEQYF.

This clonotype was picked up one time. V gene TRBV28 combines with J gene TRBJ2-2; D gene ambiguous. The CDR3 consists of 15 residues. The ends were cut back, 1 base at V and 0 bases at J, with 6 bases in the middle. From germline, CDR1 is MDHEN and CDR2 SYDVKM. The CDR3 loop reads CASSLLGSNTGELFF. The DNA for the CDR3 is TGTGCCAGCAGTTTATTGGGATCGAACACCGGGGAGCTGTTTTTT. Based on the CDR3 plus reference TRBV28 and TRBJ2-2, the full variable domain is DVKVTQSSRYLVKRTGEKVFLECVQDMDHENMFWYRQDPGLGLRLIYFSYDVKMKEKGDIPEGYSVSREKKERFSLILESASTNQTSMYLCASSLLGSNTGELFFGEGSRLTVL.

CDR3 coding DNA: TGTGCCAGCAGCCATTCCACGGGCAATGAGCAGTTCTTC. Translation gives CASSHSTGNEQFF. The J gene is TRBJ2-1, the V gene TRBV7-6; D gene unclear. From germline, CDR1 is SGHVS and CDR2 FNYEAQ. The V and J ends lost 5 bases and 6 bases respectively, with 11 bases between them. CDR3 length: 13 residues.

The chain combines TRBV27 with TRBJ2-1, with 9 bases fitting TRBD2. J gave up 2 bases and V 7 bases, and 6 bases lay outside the gene matches. CDR1 is MNHEY and CDR2 is SMNVEV in the germline V gene (reference sequence). CDR3 size: 15 residues. The CDR3: CASTISGGPYNEQFF. For the CDR3, the DNA is TGTGCCAGCACTATTAGCGGGGGCCCCTACAATGAGCAGTTCTTC.

The V call is TRBV11-2, the J call TRBJ2-5; possible D gene TRBD2, 6 bases. This CDR3 is 16 amino acids long. Per germline, CDR1 SGHAT and CDR2 FQNNGV. Trimming took off 1 base at V and 3 bases at J, with 15 bases between the two ends. The CDR3 here is CASSLGLGGVEETQYF. In nucleotides, the CDR3 is TGTGCCAGCAGCTTAGGCCTCGGCGGGGTGGAAGAGACCCAGTACTTC.

V gene TRBV6-5 combines with J gene TRBJ2-5, with TRBD2 matching over 13 bases. Germline V gene lookup returns CDR1 MNHEY and CDR2 SVGAGI. The junction had 10 bases not matched to a gene; V was cut back by 5 bases and J by 1 base. The CDR3 has 18 amino acids. CDR3 coding DNA: TGTGCCAGCAGTAATCGACTAGCGGGAGGTCTGGGCCAAGAGACCCAGTACTTC. Translated: CASSNRLAGGLGQETQYF.

The chain uses TRBV6-5 and TRBJ1-2; D is ambiguous. Germline CDR1 reads MNHEY; CDR2 reads SVGAGI. This CDR3 has 16 residues. V gave up 0 bases and J gave up 2 bases, with 13 bases separating them. CDR3 sequence: CASSYSSAGPNYGYTF. The CDR3 coding sequence is TGTGCCAGCAGTTACTCTTCGGCCGGTCCCAACTATGGCTACACCTTC.

The rearrangement joins TRBV30 to TRBJ2-3, with D perhaps TRBD1 (5 bases). Looked up from germline, CDR1 is GTSNPN and CDR2 is SVGIG (reference sequence). The CDR3 has 12 amino acids. The V and J ends lost 4 bases and 2 bases respectively, with 7 bases between them. DNA for the CDR3: TGTGCCTGGACGGACAACACAGATACGCAGTATTTT. Its translation: CAWTDNTDTQYF.

The chain combines TRBV20-1 with TRBJ2-1; no firm D call. This CDR3 has 17 residues. Per germline, CDR1 DFQATT and CDR2 SNEGSKA (reference sequence). Trimming cost V 0 bases and J 4 bases, with 19 bases left between them. CDR3 sequence: CSARDRKDVSAYNEQFF. The CDR3 DNA sequence: TGCAGTGCTAGAGATAGGAAAGATGTCTCGGCTTACAATGAGCAGTTCTTC.

This clonotype was seen once. The rearrangement uses TRBV7-9 and TRBJ2-4, with a weak D call TRBD1 (5 bases). In germline, CDR1 is SEHNR, CDR2 FQNEAQ (reference sequence). The CDR3 has 15 amino acids. V lost 5 bases to trimming and J lost 6 bases, with 17 bases between them. The CDR3 sequence: CASSPTSGMGNIQYF. DNA of the CDR3: TGTGCCAGCAGCCCCACCTCAGGGATGGGAAACATTCAGTACTTC. Combining the CDR3 with reference TRBV7-9 and TRBJ2-4 gives the whole variable domain DTGVSQNPRHKITKRGQNVTFRCDPISEHNRLYWYRQTLGQGPEFLTYFQNEAQLEKSRLLSDRFSAERPKGSFSTLEIQRTEQGDSAMYLCASSPTSGMGNIQYFGAGTRLSVL.